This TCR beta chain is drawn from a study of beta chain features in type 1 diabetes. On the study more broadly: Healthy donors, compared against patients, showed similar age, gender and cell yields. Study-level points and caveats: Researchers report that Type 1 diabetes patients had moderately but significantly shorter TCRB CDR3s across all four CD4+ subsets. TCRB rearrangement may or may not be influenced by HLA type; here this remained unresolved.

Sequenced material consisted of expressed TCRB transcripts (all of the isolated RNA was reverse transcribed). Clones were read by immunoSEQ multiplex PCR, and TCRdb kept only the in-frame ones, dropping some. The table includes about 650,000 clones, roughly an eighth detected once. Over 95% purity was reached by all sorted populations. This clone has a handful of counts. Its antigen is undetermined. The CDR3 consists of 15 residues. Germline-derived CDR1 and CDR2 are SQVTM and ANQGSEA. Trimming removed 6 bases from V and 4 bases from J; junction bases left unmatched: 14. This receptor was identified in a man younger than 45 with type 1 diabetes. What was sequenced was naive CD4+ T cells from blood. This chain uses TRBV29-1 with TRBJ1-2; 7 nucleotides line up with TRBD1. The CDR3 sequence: CSVRDSFSFPYGYTF. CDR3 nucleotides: TGCAGCGTACGGGACAGCTTTTCTTTTCCCTATGGCTACACCTTC.